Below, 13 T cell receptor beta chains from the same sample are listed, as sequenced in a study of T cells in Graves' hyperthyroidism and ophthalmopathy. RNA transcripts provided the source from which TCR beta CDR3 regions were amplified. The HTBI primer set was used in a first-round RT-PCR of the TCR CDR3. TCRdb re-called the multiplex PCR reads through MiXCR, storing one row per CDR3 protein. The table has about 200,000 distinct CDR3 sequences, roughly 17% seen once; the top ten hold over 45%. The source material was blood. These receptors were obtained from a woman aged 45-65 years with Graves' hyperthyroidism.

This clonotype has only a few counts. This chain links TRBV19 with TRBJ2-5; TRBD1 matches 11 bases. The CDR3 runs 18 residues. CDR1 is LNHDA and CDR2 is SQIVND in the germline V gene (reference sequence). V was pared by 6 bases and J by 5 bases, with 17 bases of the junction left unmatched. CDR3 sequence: CASSRSFSGQGALETQYF. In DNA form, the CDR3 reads TGTGCCAGTAGCAGAAGTTTCTCAGGACAGGGGGCTTTGGAGACCCAGTACTTC.

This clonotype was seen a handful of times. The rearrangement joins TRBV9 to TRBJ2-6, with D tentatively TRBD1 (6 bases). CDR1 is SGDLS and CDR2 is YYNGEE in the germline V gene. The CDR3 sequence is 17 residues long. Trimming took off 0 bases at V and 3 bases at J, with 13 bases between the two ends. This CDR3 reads CASSVDGGAGGANVLTF. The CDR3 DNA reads TGTGCCAGCAGCGTAGATGGGGGCGCGGGTGGGGCCAACGTCCTGACTTTC. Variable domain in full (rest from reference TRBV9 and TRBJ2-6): DSGVTQTPKHLITATGQRVTLRCSPRSGDLSVYWYQQSLDQGLQFLIQYYNGEERAKGNILERFSAQQFPDLHSELNLSSLELGDSALYFCASSVDGGAGGANVLTFGAGSRLTVL.

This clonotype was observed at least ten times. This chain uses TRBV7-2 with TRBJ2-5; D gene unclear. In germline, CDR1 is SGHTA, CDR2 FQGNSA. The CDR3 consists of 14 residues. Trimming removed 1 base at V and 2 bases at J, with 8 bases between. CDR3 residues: CASSLVGLQETQYF. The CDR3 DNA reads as TGTGCCAGCAGCTTAGTTGGGTTACAAGAGACCCAGTACTTC.

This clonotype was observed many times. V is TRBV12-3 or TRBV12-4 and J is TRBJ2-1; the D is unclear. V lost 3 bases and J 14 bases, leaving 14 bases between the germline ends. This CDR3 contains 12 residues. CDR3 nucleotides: TGTGCCAGCAGTTTCATGGGATCTAGAGAGTTCTTC. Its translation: CASSFMGSREFF.

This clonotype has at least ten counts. The CDR3, as DNA: TGTGCCAGCAGCTTCGTTGGGGGCACTGAAGCTTTCTTT. It codes for CASSFVGGTEAFF. The chain employs TRBV11-3 and TRBJ1-1; tentative D call: TRBD1 (5 bases). Germline V CDR1 and CDR2: SGHNT, YENEEA. The CDR3 loop spans 13 amino acids. Trimming removed 3 bases from V and 4 bases from J, with 9 bases in between.

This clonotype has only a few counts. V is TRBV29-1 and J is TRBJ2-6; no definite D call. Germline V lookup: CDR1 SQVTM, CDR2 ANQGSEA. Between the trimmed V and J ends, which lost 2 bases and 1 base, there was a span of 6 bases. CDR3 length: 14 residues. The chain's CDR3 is CSVELGSGANVLTF. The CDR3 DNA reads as TGCAGCGTTGAATTGGGGTCTGGGGCCAACGTCCTGACTTTC.

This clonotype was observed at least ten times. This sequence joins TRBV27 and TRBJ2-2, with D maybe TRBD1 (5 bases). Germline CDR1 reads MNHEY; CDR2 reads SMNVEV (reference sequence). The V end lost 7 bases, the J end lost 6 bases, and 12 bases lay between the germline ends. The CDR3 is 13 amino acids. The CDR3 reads CASTVAGSGELFF. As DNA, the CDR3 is TGTGCCAGCACTGTGGCAGGGTCCGGGGAGCTGTTTTTT.

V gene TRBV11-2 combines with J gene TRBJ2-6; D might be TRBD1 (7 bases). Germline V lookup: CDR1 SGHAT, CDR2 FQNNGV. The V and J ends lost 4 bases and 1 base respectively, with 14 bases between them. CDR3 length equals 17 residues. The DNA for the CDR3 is TGTGCCAGCAGCTCTCACAGGGGAGGATCTGGGGCCAACGTCCTGACTTTC. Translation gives CASSSHRGGSGANVLTF. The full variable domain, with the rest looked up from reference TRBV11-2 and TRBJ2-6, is EAGVAQSPRYKIIEKRQSVAFWCNPISGHATLYWYQQILGQGPKLLIQFQNNGVVDDSQLPKDRFSAERLKGVDSTLKIQPAKLEDSAVYLCASSSHRGGSGANVLTFGAGSRLTVL.

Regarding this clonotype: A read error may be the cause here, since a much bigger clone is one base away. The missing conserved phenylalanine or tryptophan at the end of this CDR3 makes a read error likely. The CDR3 DNA is TGCAGTGCCGATCTTCCGGGCGGTACCTACGAGCAGTACCTC. Amino acid sequence: CSADLPGGTYEQYL. The rearrangement links TRBV20-1 to TRBJ2-7, with D unclear. The CDR3 is made up of 14 amino acids. The V end lost 6 bases, the J end lost 2 bases, and 17 bases lay between the germline ends. Germline-derived CDR1 and CDR2 are DFQATT and SNEGSKA (reference sequence).

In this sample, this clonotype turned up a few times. CDR3 amino acids: CASSLPYHATGALLGNQPQHF. In DNA, the CDR3 is TGTGCCAGCAGTTTACCCTACCACGCGACAGGGGCCCTTCTCGGTAATCAGCCCCAGCATTTT. The genes are TRBV28 and TRBJ1-5, with TRBD1 matching over 8 bases. CDR1 is MDHEN and CDR2 is SYDVKM in the germline V gene. With V trimmed by 2 bases and J by 4 bases, 22 bases remained unmatched. There are 21 residues in the CDR3.

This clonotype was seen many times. This chain's CDR3 is CASSLKTSGRAYEQYF. CDR3 bases: TGTGCCAGCAGTTTGAAAACTAGCGGGAGGGCATACGAGCAGTACTTC. This chain uses TRBV12-3 or TRBV12-4 with TRBJ2-7; TRBD2 agrees at 13 bases. The length of the CDR3 is 16 residues. The junction had 6 bases not matched to a gene; V was cut back by 3 bases and J by 4 bases.

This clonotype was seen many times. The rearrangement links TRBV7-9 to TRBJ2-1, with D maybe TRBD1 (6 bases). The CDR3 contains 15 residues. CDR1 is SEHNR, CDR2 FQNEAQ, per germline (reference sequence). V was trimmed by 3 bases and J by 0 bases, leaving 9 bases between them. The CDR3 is CASSFRGSSYNEQFF. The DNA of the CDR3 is TGTGCCAGCAGCTTTAGGGGGAGCTCCTACAATGAGCAGTTCTTC.

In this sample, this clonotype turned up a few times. CDR3 amino acids: CASSERGTTALTDTQYF. The DNA for the CDR3 is TGTGCCAGCAGTGAACGTGGGACTACAGCTCTGACAGATACGCAGTATTTT. This rearrangement joins TRBV6-1 to TRBJ2-3, with 7 bases aligning to TRBD2. Germline lookup yields CDR1 MNHNS and CDR2 SASEGT. J lost 3 bases, V lost 2 bases, and 11 bases had no gene match. CDR3 length equals 17 residues.